This T cell receptor beta chain emerged from a study of CD8 T cells in Susac syndrome. This clonotype was recorded only once. Negative isolation yielded the CD8+ and CD4+ T cells, while FACS enriched the TEMRA cells. An amount of RNA that ranged from roughly 0.5 to 1 ug was reverse transcribed with random hexamers. Amplification of TCR beta CDR3 by immunoSEQ multiplex PCR spanned 54 Vbeta and 13 Jbeta. TCRdb analysed the immunoSEQ multiplex PCR reads with MiXCR anew, one entry per CDR3 protein. The table has roughly 190,000 distinct CDR3 sequences, roughly 95% seen once; the top ten hold around 0.096%. This TCR was recovered from a human donor with Susac syndrome. Specimen: CD4+ T cells from PBMCs.

DNA for the CDR3: TGTGCCAGCAGTTACGCTAACTATGGCTACACCTTC. Translating it yields CASSYANYGYTF. The rearrangement uses TRBV12-3 or TRBV12-4 and TRBJ1-2; no clear D. The CDR3 has 12 residues. Trimming stripped 4 bases from V and 0 bases from J, with 3 bases between.